Listed here are 19 T cell receptor beta chains from one sample, sequenced in a study of low-dose radiotherapy and immunotherapy resistance in tumors. Gene-specific TRAV and TRBV primers were used for first-strand cDNA, covering alpha and beta chains. TCRs underwent around 20 PCR cycles of amplification with a constant-region primer and V-primer adapter. MiXCR, run by TCRdb on the reads, gives a single entry per CDR3 protein. There are around 99,000 distinct CDR3 sequences in the sample; under 10% occur only once, and under 1.1% lies in the top ten. Noted time point: before trial treatment. Sequencing used PBMCs, obtained before treatment. These receptors originate from a male donor with prostate cancer.

This clonotype was counted ten times or more. CDR3 sequence: CSVDALQETQYF. In nucleotides, the CDR3 is TGCAGCGTTGATGCCCTCCAAGAGACCCAGTACTTC. The chain uses TRBV29-1 and TRBJ2-5; D gene ambiguous. Germline CDR1 SQVTM, CDR2 ANQGSEA. This CDR3 is 12 amino acids long. Trimming removed 3 bases from V and 1 base from J, with 6 bases in between.

This clonotype was counted a few times. A read error may be the cause here, since a much bigger clone is one base away. V and J are TRBV7-3 and TRBJ1-1, with 8 bases aligning to TRBD1. The CDR3 has 14 amino acids. The germline V gene encodes CDR1 SGHTA and CDR2 FQGTGA. CDR3 region: CASGLDRGGTEAFF. The CDR3 DNA reads TGTGCCAGCGGCTTAGACAGGGGAGGCACTGAAGCTTTCTTT.

This clonotype has ten or more counts. A junction end diverges from the germline sequence, so it may reflect a read error. The rearrangement joins TRBV20-1 to TRBJ2-3; 15 bases are a match to TRBD2. Germline CDR1 is DFQATT and CDR2 is SNEGSKA (reference sequence). There are 13 residues in the CDR3. CDR3 in amino acids: CSASPGLAGGGDF. DNA of the CDR3: TGCAGTGCTAGCCCGGGACTAGCGGGAGGAGGCGATTTT.

This clonotype was seen at least ten times. This chain uses TRBV28 with TRBJ2-2, with D possibly being TRBD2 (6 bases). There are 16 residues in the CDR3. Trimming left V 7 bases short and J 5 bases short, with 20 bases between. The germline gives CDR1 MDHEN, CDR2 SYDVKM. CDR3 in amino acids: CASTQRGIGWTGELFF. As DNA, the CDR3 is TGTGCCAGCACCCAGCGCGGGATTGGTTGGACCGGGGAGCTGTTTTTT.

This clonotype was recorded at least ten times. This chain links TRBV28 with TRBJ2-2, with D tentatively TRBD1 (5 bases). CDR1 and CDR2 (germline): MDHEN, SYDVKM. With 1 base removed from V and 8 bases from J, the gap between germline ends came to 11 bases. This CDR3 region has 14 residues. CDR3 nucleotides: TGTGCCAGCAGTTTATCAGGGTACATTGGGGAGCTGTTTTTT. Translated: CASSLSGYIGELFF.

Ten or more counts support this clonotype. This chain joins TRBV20-1 and TRBJ2-1, with 8 bases lining up with TRBD2. Germline lookup yields CDR1 DFQATT and CDR2 SNEGSKA (reference sequence). V was clipped by 8 bases and J by 6 bases; unmatched bases: 9. This CDR3 has 13 amino acids. The CDR3: CSWREEFRNEQFF. CDR3 coding DNA: TGCAGTTGGCGGGAGGAATTTCGCAATGAGCAGTTCTTC.

A note on this clonotype: Since a much larger clone is just one base distant, this may be a read error. This chain joins TRBV9 and TRBJ1-3; D might be TRBD1 (5 bases). The CDR3 loop spans 16 amino acids. The germline CDR1 and CDR2 sequences are SGDLS and YYNGEE. V lost 0 bases and J lost 4, with 14 bases in between. The CDR3 reads CASSVARVSSGNTIYF. In DNA form, the CDR3 reads TGTGCCAGCAGCGTAGCCAGGGTATCCTCCGGAAACACCATATATTTT.

In its sample, this clonotype was seen many times. Written as DNA, the CDR3 is TGCGCCAGCAGCCAGCAAGCAGGACTAGCGCTCGAGCAGTACTTC. It yields the protein CASSQQAGLALEQYF. The chain employs TRBV5-1 and TRBJ2-7; TRBD2 aligns across 9 bases. This CDR3 region has 15 residues. The junction had 11 bases not matched to a gene; V was cut back by 4 bases and J by 6 bases. The germline V gene encodes CDR1 SGHRS and CDR2 YFSETQ.

V usage is TRBV5-1 and J usage is TRBJ1-2; 8 positions agree with TRBD1. CDR3 length: 15 amino acids. V gave up 4 bases and J gave up 2 bases; unmatched junction bases: 7. Germline CDR1 reads SGHRS; CDR2 reads YFSETQ. CDR3 in DNA: TGCGCCAGCAGCAATGACAGGGGAGTAAACTATGGCTACACCTTC. Its translation is CASSNDRGVNYGYTF. The variable domain in full, with the rest retrieved from reference TRBV5-1 and TRBJ1-2, is KAGVTQTPRYLIKTRGQQVTLSCSPISGHRSVSWYQQTPGQGLQFLFEYFSETQRNKGNFPGRFSGRQFSNSRSEMNVSTLELGDSALYLCASSNDRGVNYGYTFGSGTRLTVV.

Many counts were recorded for this clonotype. This chain links TRBV7-9 with TRBJ2-1; TRBD2 is a possible D gene (6 bases). Germline-derived CDR1 and CDR2 are SEHNR and FQNEAQ (reference sequence). The CDR3 is made up of 12 amino acids. Trimming stripped 3 bases from V and 9 bases from J, with 9 bases between. The CDR3 region has the DNA TGTGCCAGCAGCTTTAGCGGTTCTGAGCAGTTCTTC. Residues: CASSFSGSEQFF.

This clonotype was observed at least ten times. The chain employs TRBV28 and TRBJ1-6, with TRBD1 matching 11 bases. After removal of 4 bases from V and 10 bases from J, the junction contained 9 bases not matched to a gene. Germline V gives CDR1 MDHEN, CDR2 SYDVKM. CDR3 length: 16 amino acids. This chain's CDR3 is CASSSPWTGGRSPLHF. CDR3 DNA: TGTGCCAGCAGTTCTCCCTGGACAGGGGGCCGGTCACCCCTCCACTTT.

At least ten counts were recorded for this clonotype. This chain joins TRBV2 and TRBJ2-6; D call uncertain. V was pared by 8 bases and J by 5 bases, with 10 bases between. Germline V gives CDR1 SNHLY, CDR2 FYNNEI. The CDR3 extends over 13 amino acids. CDR3 nucleotide sequence: TGTGCCAGCCGAACCGGACGGGCCAACGTCCTGACTTTC. Amino acid sequence: CASRTGRANVLTF.

This clonotype showed up many times. The rearrangement joins TRBV30 to TRBJ2-1, with TRBD2 identical over 8 bases. Germline-derived CDR1 and CDR2 are GTSNPN and SVGIG (reference sequence). The ends lost 4 bases at V and 7 bases at J; junction bases unmatched: 9. The CDR3 covers 14 residues. As DNA, the CDR3 is TGTGCCTGGATTCCTAGCGGGTTTTTGAATGAGCAGTTCTTC. This encodes CAWIPSGFLNEQFF.

This clonotype was seen ten or more times. This chain connects TRBV11-2 to TRBJ2-5; maybe TRBD2 (5 bases). This CDR3 spans 15 amino acids. Looked up from germline, CDR1 is SGHAT and CDR2 is FQNNGV. Trimming cost V 2 bases and J 4 bases, with 14 bases left between them. The CDR3 coding sequence is TGTGCCAGCAGCTTAAATTTACGTGGAGGAGAGACCCAGTACTTC. Residues: CASSLNLRGGETQYF. Full variable domain (rest looked up from reference TRBV11-2 and TRBJ2-5): EAGVAQSPRYKIIEKRQSVAFWCNPISGHATLYWYQQILGQGPKLLIQFQNNGVVDDSQLPKDRFSAERLKGVDSTLKIQPAKLEDSAVYLCASSLNLRGGETQYFGPGTRLLVL.

In this sample, this clonotype turned up many times. The chain carries TRBV4-2 and TRBJ2-1; D ambiguous. The CDR3 length is 12 residues. CDR1 is LGHNA, CDR2 YNFKEQ, per germline. Trimming took off 0 bases at V and 10 bases at J, with 7 bases between the two ends. CDR3 amino acids: CASSQDGREQFF. As DNA, the CDR3 is TGTGCCAGCAGCCAAGATGGCAGAGAGCAGTTCTTC.

This clonotype showed up many times. The genes are TRBV9 and TRBJ2-1; 12 nucleotides align to TRBD2. This CDR3 has 15 amino acids. The V segment lost 0 bases and the J segment 6 bases; nucleotides outside the gene matches: 1. CDR1 SGDLS and CDR2 YYNGEE come from the germline V gene. CDR3 DNA: TGTGCCAGCAGCGTAGGACTAGCGGGAGTCAATGAGCAGTTCTTC. Translating it yields CASSVGLAGVNEQFF.

Many counts were recorded for this clonotype. J is TRBJ2-7 and V is TRBV6-1, with D unclear. CDR1 MNHNS and CDR2 SASEGT come from the germline V gene. The V and J ends lost 10 bases and 3 bases respectively, with 13 bases between them. This CDR3 contains 12 residues. CDR3 region: CATQLDGYEQYF. Here the CDR3 DNA reads TGTGCCACTCAACTGGACGGCTACGAGCAGTACTTC.

This clonotype was observed at least ten times. This CDR3 is CASSYSPGEIYEQYF. The CDR3 nucleotides read TGTGCCAGCAGTTACTCTCCAGGGGAGATCTACGAGCAGTACTTC. This sequence joins TRBV6-5 and TRBJ2-7; D possibly corresponds to TRBD1 (6 bases). Per the germline V gene, CDR1 is MNHEY and CDR2 is SVGAGI. The CDR3 loop spans 15 amino acids. The V end lost 0 bases, the J end lost 3 bases, and 12 bases lay between the germline ends.

This clonotype has at least ten counts. This sequence joins TRBV28 and TRBJ2-7, with 13 bases that match TRBD2. Germline V CDR1 and CDR2: MDHEN, SYDVKM. The length of the CDR3 is 15 residues. The V gene end was trimmed by 6 bases and the J gene end by 3 bases; junction bases not matched to a gene: 5. The CDR3 DNA follows: TGTGCCAGCAGGCGGACTAGCGGGAGAAACTACGAGCAGTACTTC. Translating it yields CASRRTSGRNYEQYF.